This T cell receptor beta chain emerged from a study of cytotoxic CD8 clonotypes in ibrutinib-treated CLL. This clone has a handful of counts. Generated by immunoSEQ multiplex PCR, the TCRdb table keeps only in-frame clones and is missing some. The sample contains 50,000 to 70,000 clones, around 52% of which appear only once. Germline CDR1 and CDR2: SGHDN and FVKESK. This CDR3 contains 13 residues. V lost 1 base and J lost 2, with 4 bases in between. TCR beta libraries used 1.5 to 2 micrograms of DNA from cryopreserved PBMCs. The TCR sequence derives from a human donor with chronic lymphocytic leukemia. J is TRBJ2-3 and V is TRBV14; D is unresolved. This material consisted of PBMCs, taken at disease progression, from a patient treated with ibrutinib. As DNA, the CDR3 is TGTGCCAGCAGCCAAGGGGACACAGATACGCAGTATTTT. Translated: CASSQGDTDTQYF.